The entry below gives a single T cell receptor beta chain sequence along with its context. Antigen: not known. The V gene's germline CDR1 is SGHRS and CDR2 YFSETQ. V lost 4 bases to trimming and J lost 6 bases, with 14 bases between them. The CDR3 contains 13 residues. Quantitative molecular-barcoded 5'-RACE generated the TCR beta libraries. From the 5' RACE reads, TCRdb called clonotypes with MiXCR, one entry per CDR3 protein. The sample has 800,000 to 900,000 distinct CDR3 sequences, about an eighth seen once. The data derive from a study of CD8 T cells in ankylosing spondylitis. Study-wide results and caveats: According to the report, clones linked to the disease were significantly enriched in matched synovial fluid samples taken from ankylosing spondylitis patients. As for the disease-linked clones, they showed a CD8+ phenotype and occurred at relatively low frequencies in peripheral blood. Prior literature has documented some motif variants in synovial fluid and blood from reactive arthritis. Fewer than ten highly homologous variants made up a TCR beta motif that seemed to typify ankylosing spondylitis blood.

The TCR comes from a male donor with ankylosing spondylitis. The V and J genes are TRBV5-1 and TRBJ2-7, with D tentatively TRBD2 (5 bases). Sequences were obtained from blood, either unsorted or a sorted T cell fraction (not recorded which). This CDR3 is CASSGRGPGEQYF. For the CDR3, the DNA is TGCGCCAGCAGCGGAAGAGGGCCGGGCGAGCAGTACTTC.